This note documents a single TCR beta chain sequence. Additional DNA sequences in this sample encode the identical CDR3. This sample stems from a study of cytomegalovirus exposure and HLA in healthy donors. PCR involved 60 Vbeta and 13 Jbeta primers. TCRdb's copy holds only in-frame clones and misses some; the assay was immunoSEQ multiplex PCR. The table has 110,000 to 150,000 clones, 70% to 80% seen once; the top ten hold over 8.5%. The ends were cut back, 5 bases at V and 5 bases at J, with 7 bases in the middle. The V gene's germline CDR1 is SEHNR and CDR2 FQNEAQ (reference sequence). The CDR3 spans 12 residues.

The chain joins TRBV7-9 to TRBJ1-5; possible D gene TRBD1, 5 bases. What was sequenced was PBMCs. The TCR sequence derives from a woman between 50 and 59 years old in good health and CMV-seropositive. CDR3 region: CASSPGDQPQHF. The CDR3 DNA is TGTGCCAGCAGCCCGGGGGATCAGCCCCAGCATTTT.